This T cell receptor (beta chain) was sequenced for a study of cytomegalovirus exposure and HLA in healthy donors. The germline V gene encodes CDR1 LNHDA and CDR2 SQIVND (reference sequence). There are 15 residues in the CDR3. The V end was cut by 3 bases, the J end by 0 bases, with 11 bases between. In the PCR, 60 Vbeta and 13 Jbeta primers were used. TCRdb keeps only in-frame clones here, not all; method: immunoSEQ multiplex PCR. Among about 120,000 clones listed, about 11% were seen once. The receptor was derived from a woman between 18 and 30 years old in good health and CMV-seropositive. Sequences were obtained from PBMCs. The V and J genes are TRBV19 and TRBJ1-1; D is perhaps TRBD1 (5 bases). The DNA for the CDR3 is TGTGCCAGTAGTATCCGGACAAGGGTGAACACTGAAGCTTTCTTT. It codes for CASSIRTRVNTEAFF.